Listed below are T cell receptor beta chains from one sample, sequenced in a study of cytomegalovirus exposure and HLA in healthy donors. The method was immunoSEQ multiplex PCR; TCRdb's version includes in-frame clones alone and lacks a portion of them. The repertoire holds around 150,000 clones, with 60% to 85% as singletons. The sample consisted of PBMCs. These receptors came from a man aged 40-50 years in good health and CMV-seropositive. The CDR3 runs from the conserved cysteine through the conserved F or W. The order of the fields is CDR3 DNA, CDR3 protein, clone size, D gene, J gene, V gene. The D gene is left open where the match is weak. Size is stated for part of the rows, as once, few or many counts, or as a class when the clone is expanded.

TGCGCCAGCAGCCAACTGCTCAACGTCGGTGCAACTAATGAAAAACTGTTTTTT CASSQLLNVGATNEKLFF . . TRBJ1-4 TRBV4-3
TGTGCCAGCAGCTTGGAAGGGGGTACTGAAGCTTTCTTT CASSLEGGTEAFF . . TRBJ1-1 TRBV5-8
TGTGCCAGCAGCTCCCGGCGGCAGCCGAACACTGAAGCTTTCTTT CASSSRRQPNTEAFF . . TRBJ1-1 TRBV7-9
TGCAGCGCCCAGACAGGTCGCTCCTATAATTCACCCCTCCACTTT CSAQTGRSYNSPLHF . . TRBJ1-6 TRBV29-1
TGCGCCAGCAGCCAAGATCGGGCGGGTGAGCAGTTCTTC CASSQDRAGEQFF . . TRBJ2-1 TRBV4-1
TGCGCCAGCAGCCAAGGGACAGCCAGTACCTACGAGCAGTACTTC CASSQGTASTYEQYF . . TRBJ2-7 TRBV4-1
TGTGCCAGTACCGGGACTAGCGGGCGGAGCAGGTATTTT CASTGTSGRSRYF few TRBD2 TRBJ2-3 TRBV19
TGTGCCAGTAGTACCCTTAGCAATCAGCCCCAGCATTTT CASSTLSNQPQHF . . TRBJ1-5 TRBV19
TGCGCCAGCAGCGCCTTGTCGGGAGGGCCTTTAGATGAGCAGTTCTTC CASSALSGGPLDEQFF few TRBD2 TRBJ2-1 TRBV5-1
TGTGCCAGCAGCTTGTGGACGGTGGGAGGCACTGAAGCTTTCTTT CASSLWTVGGTEAFF few . TRBJ1-1 TRBV28